These 20 T cell receptor beta chains share one sample of origin, sequenced in a study of identical twins. TCRdb re-called the 5' RACE reads through MiXCR, storing one row per CDR3 protein. The table lists more than 600,000 distinct CDR3 sequences, 15% to 20% of them singletons. The same sample was also used in a study of T cells expressing NK-cell markers.

Material for sequencing was PBMCs. The receptors here all came from a woman between 18 and 30 years old in good health.

This clonotype was detected only a few times. The rearrangement joins TRBV7-8 to TRBJ1-1, with D unclear. V was clipped by 2 bases and J by 5 bases, with 15 bases between them. The CDR3 extends over 15 amino acids. CDR1 is SGHVS, CDR2 FQNEAQ, per germline. CDR3 region: CASSLLQEGRTEAFF. The CDR3 DNA reads TGTGCCAGCAGCTTACTTCAGGAGGGTCGGACTGAAGCTTTCTTT. The full variable domain, its missing parts supplied by reference TRBV7-8 and TRBJ1-1, is GAGVSQSPRYKVAKRGQDVALRCDPISGHVSLFWYQQALGQGPEFLTYFQNEAQLDKSGLPSDRFFAERPEGSVSTLKIQRTQQEDSAVYLCASSLLQEGRTEAFFGQGTRLTVV.

The chain recombines TRBV2 with TRBJ2-3, with unresolved D. The germline CDR1 and CDR2 sequences are SNHLY and FYNNEI. The CDR3 consists of 14 residues. The V end was cut by 10 bases, the J end by 0 bases, with 14 bases between. CDR3 amino acids: CATMMGRSTDTQYF. In nucleotides, the CDR3 is TGTGCCACCATGATGGGCCGGAGCACAGATACGCAGTATTTT.

This clonotype was picked up a small number of times. The chain uses TRBV6-2 or TRBV6-3 and TRBJ2-7; no definite D call. The CDR3 contains 12 residues. With 2 bases removed from V and 3 bases from J, the gap between germline ends came to 5 bases. Germline CDR1 is MNHEY and CDR2 is SVGEGT. The CDR3 reads CASSYLFYEQYF. CDR3 coding DNA: TGTGCCAGCAGTTACCTTTTCTACGAGCAGTACTTC.

This CDR3 reads CASTVSGSGSNQPQHF. CDR3 DNA sequence: TGTGCCAGCACCGTAAGCGGGTCGGGGAGCAATCAGCCCCAGCATTTT. The genes are TRBV7-8 and TRBJ1-5, with D hard to call. The germline V and J ends were trimmed by 7 bases and 1 base, with 17 bases remaining between them. CDR1 and CDR2 from the germline V gene are SGHVS and FQNEAQ. There are 16 residues in the CDR3. The full variable domain, in which reference TRBV7-8 and TRBJ1-5 provide the parts outside the CDR3, is GAGVSQSPRYKVAKRGQDVALRCDPISGHVSLFWYQQALGQGPEFLTYFQNEAQLDKSGLPSDRFFAERPEGSVSTLKIQRTQQEDSAVYLCASTVSGSGSNQPQHFGDGTRLSIL.

The chain joins TRBV28 to TRBJ2-1, with a weak D call TRBD2 (6 bases). Germline assignment: CDR1 MDHEN and CDR2 SYDVKM. V gave up 3 bases and J gave up 4 bases, with 13 bases separating them. The CDR3 sequence is 15 residues long. The CDR3 loop is CASSLSGRWYNEQFF. The CDR3 DNA sequence: TGTGCCAGCAGTTTGAGTGGGAGGTGGTACAATGAGCAGTTCTTC.

This clonotype was counted ten times or more. The gene calls are TRBV18 and TRBJ1-4; D gene ambiguous. CDR1 and CDR2 from the germline V gene are KGHSH and LQKENI. The CDR3 covers 14 residues. Trimming took 5 bases from V and 3 from J, leaving 10 bases between them. In DNA, the CDR3 is TGTGCCAGCTCATTACAGAAGTCTAATGAAAAACTGTTTTTT. Translated: CASSLQKSNEKLFF.

The chain recombines TRBV27 with TRBJ1-1; D is uncertain. The length of the CDR3 is 13 residues. Germline CDR1 MNHEY, CDR2 SMNVEV (reference sequence). The ends were cut back, 6 bases at V and 0 bases at J, with 8 bases in the middle. The CDR3 spells CASRPNLNTEAFF. CDR3 nucleotides: TGTGCCAGCAGGCCAAACTTGAACACTGAAGCTTTCTTT.

This clonotype was found a few times. This sequence joins TRBV7-2 and TRBJ2-3, with TRBD2 identical over 7 bases. The V gene's germline CDR1 is SGHTA and CDR2 FQGNSA. The CDR3 loop spans 16 amino acids. The V and J ends lost 3 bases and 1 base, in that order; junction bases with no gene match: 7. The DNA for the CDR3 is TGTGCCAGCAGCTTCGGGGTCCGGGGGGGCACAGATACGCAGTATTTT. It yields the protein CASSFGVRGGTDTQYF.

There are a few counts of this clonotype. The chain is built from TRBV4-3 and TRBJ1-2, with D perhaps matching TRBD1 (6 bases). This CDR3 is 15 amino acids long. Per the germline V gene, CDR1 is LGHNA and CDR2 is YSLEER. Deletions cut 0 bases from V and 7 bases from J, with 15 bases between. CDR3 sequence: CASSQERSGAGGYTF. The CDR3 nucleotides read TGCGCCAGCAGCCAAGAGAGGTCGGGGGCGGGTGGCTACACCTTC.

The chain joins TRBV20-1 to TRBJ2-1, with TRBD2 matching 9 bases. The CDR3 length is 15 residues. The V gene end was trimmed by 5 bases and the J gene end by 5 bases; junction bases not matched to a gene: 10. In germline, CDR1 is DFQATT, CDR2 SNEGSKA (reference sequence). The CDR3 here is CSAARLRLADNEQFF. CDR3 nucleotide sequence: TGCAGTGCTGCCCGACTGCGACTAGCGGACAATGAGCAGTTCTTC.

This clonotype showed up just a few times. The chain links TRBV12-3 or TRBV12-4 to TRBJ2-1; D gene uncertain. Trimming removed 7 bases from V and 2 bases from J, with 12 bases in between. This CDR3 has 14 amino acids. The CDR3 sequence is CASTTNYPYNEQFF. CDR3 nucleotides: TGTGCCAGCACAACAAATTATCCCTACAATGAGCAGTTCTTC.

This clonotype was seen a few times. The chain uses TRBV12-3 or TRBV12-4 and TRBJ2-7, with D perhaps TRBD2 (5 bases). The CDR3 spans 15 residues. The germline V and J ends were trimmed by 1 base and 3 bases, with 13 bases remaining between them. CDR3 coding DNA: TGTGCCAGCAGTTTAGGGCCGGGGATAAACTACGAGCAGTACTTC. Protein product: CASSLGPGINYEQYF.

V and J are TRBV12-3 or TRBV12-4 and TRBJ1-2, with D possibly matching TRBD1 (5 bases). The V and J ends lost 3 bases and 4 bases respectively, with 9 bases between them. CDR3 size: 13 residues. The CDR3 spells CASSLTEAYGYTF. The CDR3 DNA reads as TGTGCCAGCAGTTTGACAGAAGCCTATGGCTACACCTTC.

The J gene is TRBJ2-7, the V gene TRBV12-3 or TRBV12-4; 9 bases fit TRBD2. V trimming: 11 bases; J trimming: 1 base; junction bases outside the gene matches: 6. The CDR3 runs to 13 residues. The CDR3 is CASQGLASYEQYF. DNA of the CDR3: TGTGCCTCTCAGGGACTAGCTTCCTACGAGCAGTACTTC.

The chain links TRBV7-2 to TRBJ2-1; TRBD2 is a possible D gene (6 bases). V was cut by 8 bases and J by 9 bases, with 17 bases left in between. CDR3 length equals 13 residues. CDR1 and CDR2 (germline): SGHTA, FQGNSA. The CDR3 here is CASLTLTGGEQFF. The CDR3 DNA is TGTGCCAGCCTAACACTCACCGGGGGTGAGCAGTTCTTC.

This clonotype was observed once. The V call is TRBV11-2, the J call TRBJ2-7; TRBD1 or TRBD2 may be the D gene (5 bases each). This CDR3 contains 14 residues. CDR1 and CDR2 from the germline V gene are SGHAT and FQNNGV. V lost 3 bases and J 12 bases, leaving 21 bases between the germline ends. The CDR3 reads CASSFTGTTLDMYF. CDR3 nucleotide sequence: TGTGCCAGCAGCTTCACCGGGACCACTCTAGATATGTACTTC.

The V call is TRBV12-3 or TRBV12-4, the J call TRBJ1-5; D may be TRBD1 (6 bases). Trimming took 10 bases from V and 2 from J, leaving 21 bases between them. This CDR3 is 16 amino acids long. CDR3 sequence: CAIQRGAGGGNQPQHF. DNA for the CDR3: TGTGCCATCCAGAGGGGGGCGGGGGGTGGCAATCAGCCCCAGCATTTT.

This clonotype was seen a handful of times. The J gene is TRBJ1-4, the V gene TRBV20-1, with a tentative D call TRBD1 (6 bases). The ends were cut back, 6 bases at V and 0 bases at J, with 11 bases in the middle. CDR3 length: 14 amino acids. CDR1 and CDR2 from the germline V gene are DFQATT and SNEGSKA (reference sequence). Written as DNA, the CDR3 is TGCAGTGCCAGCAGGGGAACAACTAATGAAAAACTGTTTTTT. Protein product: CSASRGTTNEKLFF.

This clonotype was counted a few times. DNA for the CDR3: TGTGCCATCAGTGACCCTAGCGGGAGTTTCGAGCAGTTCTTC. Residues: CAISDPSGSFEQFF. V gene TRBV10-3 combines with J gene TRBJ2-1; 10 nucleotides line up with TRBD2. In germline, CDR1 is ENHRY, CDR2 SYGVKD. This CDR3 is built from 14 residues. Trimming cost V 3 bases and J 10 bases; bases outside gene matches: 6.

This clonotype has just a few counts. V gene TRBV7-3 combines with J gene TRBJ1-2, with D possibly being TRBD1 (5 bases). Germline CDR1 is SGHTA and CDR2 is FQGTGA. The CDR3 runs 14 residues. V gave up 2 bases and J gave up 3 bases, with 10 bases separating them. CDR3 DNA sequence: TGTGCCAGCAGCTTAGGCAGGGATTACTATGGCTACACCTTC. It translates to CASSLGRDYYGYTF.